This TCR beta chain was identified during a study of shared clonotypes between healthy human individuals. Background on the study: Researchers drew samples from two women and a few men aged 18 to 49.

The ends were cut back, 6 bases at V and 1 base at J, with 12 bases in the middle. From germline, CDR1 is SNHLY and CDR2 FYNNEI. There are 15 residues in the CDR3. The quantity of DNA used in unsorted PBMC replicate PCRs was about 0.3 ug, corresponding to 25,000 to 35,000 T cell genomes. The data were produced by immunoSEQ multiplex PCR, yet TCRdb's version contains in-frame clones alone and is incomplete. The data show roughly 500,000 clones, 70% to 80% seen once. The chain uses TRBV2 and TRBJ2-2; possibly TRBD2 for D (6 bases). Sequenced input: PBMCs. This TCR came from a woman between 40 and 55 years old in good health. Some clones in this sample may be carry-over from other donors' samples. In DNA form, the CDR3 reads TGTGCCAGCAGCGTAGGGGACTTGAACACCGGGGAGCTGTTTTTT. Its translation is CASSVGDLNTGELFF.